A single sample is the source of the 19 T cell receptor beta chains below, sequenced in a study of ipilimumab plus nivolumab after autologous stem cell transplantation. TCRdb's copy holds only in-frame clones and misses some; the assay was immunoSEQ multiplex PCR. The table shows about 10,000 clones, with approximately 80% occurring only once. The sample was PBMCs, taken in a trial of ipilimumab plus nivolumab as post-transplant consolidation. The receptors come from a male donor with diffuse large B-cell lymphoma.

The V call is TRBV9, the J call TRBJ1-6, with 7 bases identical to TRBD1. The germline CDR1 and CDR2 sequences are SGDLS and YYNGEE. After removal of 7 bases from V and 10 bases from J, the junction contained 14 bases not matched to a gene. The CDR3 sequence is 15 residues long. The CDR3 DNA follows: TGTGCCAGCTCCCAAACGACAGGGTCGGGGTCACCCCTCCACTTT. This codes for CASSQTTGSGSPLHF. The variable domain in full, with the rest retrieved from reference TRBV9 and TRBJ1-6, is DSGVTQTPKHLITATGQRVTLRCSPRSGDLSVYWYQQSLDQGLQFLIQYYNGEERAKGNILERFSAQQFPDLHSELNLSSLELGDSALYFCASSQTTGSGSPLHFGNGTRLTVT.

The genes are TRBV2 and TRBJ2-1; D tentatively fits TRBD1 or TRBD2 (6 bases each). The CDR3 extends over 12 amino acids. The germline V gene has CDR1 SNHLY and CDR2 FYNNEI. The V end lost 6 bases, the J end lost 9 bases, and 12 bases lay between the germline ends. CDR3 nucleotides: TGTGCCAGCAGGGGGGGCGGCGGTGAGCAGTTCTTC. Its protein product is CASRGGGGEQFF.

The chain joins TRBV7-9 to TRBJ2-7; 8 bases line up with TRBD2. The CDR3 length is 16 residues. Germline-derived CDR1 and CDR2 are SEHNR and FQNEAQ (reference sequence). Losses at the gene ends were 0 bases for V and 3 bases for J; bases not matched to a gene: 7. The DNA for the CDR3 is TGTGCCAGCAGCTTAGCCGGGGGGGCAGCACACTACGAGCAGTACTTC. Protein: CASSLAGGAAHYEQYF.

This clone was detected only once. The V and J genes are TRBV4-3 and TRBJ1-1, with 11 positions matching TRBD1. CDR3 length equals 16 residues. Per the germline V gene, CDR1 is LGHNA and CDR2 is YSLEER. Trimming cost V 3 bases and J 4 bases; bases outside gene matches: 7. The CDR3 reads CASSHSPGTGGTEAFF. Written as DNA, the CDR3 is TGCGCCAGCAGCCACTCCCCGGGGACAGGGGGCACTGAAGCTTTCTTT.

The chain couples TRBV7-2 to TRBJ2-2; no definite D call. Per the germline V gene, CDR1 is SGHTA and CDR2 is FQGNSA. The CDR3 totals 14 residues. V lost 1 base and J 1 base, leaving 4 bases between the germline ends. The chain's CDR3 is CASSLGQNTGELFF. As DNA, the CDR3 is TGTGCCAGCAGCTTAGGACAGAACACCGGGGAGCTGTTTTTT.

This clone has only one observation. A junction end diverges from the germline sequence, so it may reflect a read error. The rearrangement joins TRBV10-3 to TRBJ1-5; D is unclear. CDR3 length: 16 residues. CDR1 and CDR2 (germline): ENHRY, SYGVKD. CDR3 sequence: CASSSKGSLSNQPQHF. CDR3 DNA: TGTGCCAGCAGTTCAAAGGGTTCATTGAGCAATCAGCCCCAGCATTTT.

This rearrangement joins TRBV9 to TRBJ1-3; D is unresolved. The CDR3 has 16 residues. Germline loops: CDR1 SGDLS, CDR2 YYNGEE. V lost 4 bases, J lost 0 bases, and 14 bases lay in between. CDR3 amino acids: CASSPQWLSSGNTIYF. CDR3 in DNA: TGTGCCAGCAGCCCCCAGTGGCTGAGCTCTGGAAACACCATATATTTT.

The CDR3, as DNA: TGTGCCAGCACCCACAAATCCTTTACGGGGCTTTCCTACAATGAGCAGTTCTTC. Its translation is CASTHKSFTGLSYNEQFF. The V gene is TRBV28, the J gene TRBJ2-1; either TRBD1 or TRBD2 may supply D (5 bases each). Germline V gives CDR1 MDHEN, CDR2 SYDVKM. This CDR3 spans 18 amino acids. V was shortened by 7 bases and J by 1 base, with 23 bases between the two germline ends.

The rearrangement joins TRBV5-4 to TRBJ2-3; a possible D gene is TRBD1 (5 bases). Trimming removed 3 bases from V and 0 bases from J, with 8 bases in between. The germline gives CDR1 SGHNT, CDR2 YYREEE (reference sequence). CDR3 size: 14 residues. CDR3 protein: CASSSRQSTDTQYF. The DNA for the CDR3 is TGTGCCAGCAGCTCCCGACAGAGCACAGATACGCAGTATTTT. Together with reference TRBV5-4 and TRBJ2-3, the CDR3 gives the full variable domain: ETGVTQSPTHLIKTRGQQVTLRCSSQSGHNTVSWYQQALGQGPQFIFQYYREEENGRGNFPPRFSGLQFPNYSSELNVNALELDDSALYLCASSSRQSTDTQYFGPGTRLTVL.

V is TRBV5-5 and J is TRBJ1-6; 12 bases line up with TRBD1. Germline V gene sequence: CDR1 SGHKS, CDR2 YYEKEE (reference sequence). The trim removed 5 bases at V and 7 bases at J, leaving 7 bases unmatched. This CDR3 has 16 residues. CDR3 protein: CASRPGTGGLNSPLHF. The CDR3, as DNA: TGTGCCAGCAGACCCGGGACAGGGGGCCTAAATTCACCCCTCCACTTT.

The chain has TRBV27 and TRBJ2-5; unclear D gene. Looked up from germline, CDR1 is MNHEY and CDR2 is SMNVEV (reference sequence). With 6 bases removed from V and 0 bases from J, the gap between germline ends came to 14 bases. This CDR3 is built from 15 residues. CDR3 sequence reads: CASRSGQNDQETQYF. CDR3 DNA sequence: TGTGCCAGCAGGTCCGGGCAGAACGACCAAGAGACCCAGTACTTC.

This clone was picked up one time. V gene TRBV28 combines with J gene TRBJ1-5; 7 nucleotides align to TRBD1. The CDR3 totals 16 residues. The trim removed 5 bases at V and 2 bases at J, leaving 9 bases unmatched. Germline lookup yields CDR1 MDHEN and CDR2 SYDVKM. The CDR3 here is CASSPQGVFGNQPQHF. As DNA, the CDR3 is TGTGCCAGCAGTCCCCAGGGGGTTTTTGGCAATCAGCCCCAGCATTTT.

The chain is built from TRBV9 and TRBJ2-7, with a weak D call TRBD2 (6 bases). Germline V gene data show CDR1 as SGDLS and CDR2 as YYNGEE. The V end lost 2 bases, the J end lost 4 bases, and 7 bases lay between the germline ends. The CDR3 sequence is 12 residues long. DNA of the CDR3: TGTGCCAGCAGCGTGGGGGGTTACGAGCAGTACTTC. Encoded protein: CASSVGGYEQYF.

V usage is TRBV9 and J usage is TRBJ1-4; 12 bases line up with TRBD1. Trimming removed 3 bases from V and 3 bases from J; junction bases left unmatched: 12. The CDR3 spans 19 residues. CDR1 SGDLS and CDR2 YYNGEE come from the germline V gene. The CDR3 DNA is TGTGCCAGCAGCGCAACGGGACAGGGGGCGGCTGCTGCTAATGAAAAACTGTTTTTT. Protein: CASSATGQGAAAANEKLFF.

The J gene is TRBJ2-5, the V gene TRBV5-1; perhaps TRBD1 as D (5 bases). Trimming pared 7 bases from V and 5 bases from J, leaving 30 bases between. Germline CDR1 SGHRS, CDR2 YFSETQ. The CDR3 runs 18 residues. CDR3 nucleotides: TGCGCCAGCTATAAAGGCGACAGCAACAGTCCCGGATGGGAGACCCAGTACTTC. Amino acids: CASYKGDSNSPGWETQYF. Full variable domain (outside the CDR3, taken from reference TRBV5-1 and TRBJ2-5): KAGVTQTPRYLIKTRGQQVTLSCSPISGHRSVSWYQQTPGQGLQFLFEYFSETQRNKGNFPGRFSGRQFSNSRSEMNVSTLELGDSALYLCASYKGDSNSPGWETQYFGPGTRLLVL.

Only a few counts were recorded for this clone. The genes are TRBV6-1 and TRBJ1-2; 9 bases agree with TRBD1. The CDR3 runs 14 residues. The trim removed 4 bases at V and 7 bases at J, leaving 7 bases unmatched. Germline CDR1 reads MNHNS; CDR2 reads SASEGT. CDR3 sequence: CASSGPGQGLGYTF. For the CDR3, the DNA is TGTGCCAGCAGTGGTCCGGGACAGGGTCTTGGCTACACCTTC.

This rearrangement joins TRBV6-5 to TRBJ1-5, with D perhaps matching TRBD1 (6 bases). The length of the CDR3 is 13 residues. V lost 2 bases, J lost 5 bases, and 7 bases lay in between. Germline CDR1 MNHEY, CDR2 SVGAGI. CDR3 protein: CASSYDRYQPQHF. The CDR3, as DNA: TGTGCCAGCAGTTACGACAGGTATCAGCCCCAGCATTTT.

This clone was picked up one time. Other DNA sequences in the sample encode the same CDR3. This chain connects TRBV9 to TRBJ2-3; D not certain. The germline V and J ends were trimmed by 0 bases and 5 bases, with 1 base remaining between them. Germline V gives CDR1 SGDLS, CDR2 YYNGEE. This CDR3 is built from 11 residues. CDR3 DNA: TGTGCCAGCAGCGTAGAAGATACGCAGTATTTT. Amino acids: CASSVEDTQYF. The full variable domain, in which reference TRBV9 and TRBJ2-3 provide the parts outside the CDR3, is DSGVTQTPKHLITATGQRVTLRCSPRSGDLSVYWYQQSLDQGLQFLIQYYNGEERAKGNILERFSAQQFPDLHSELNLSSLELGDSALYFCASSVEDTQYFGPGTRLTVL.

The V gene is TRBV18, the J gene TRBJ1-4; D might be TRBD1 (5 bases). V lost 1 base to trimming and J lost 4 bases, with 13 bases between them. Germline loops: CDR1 KGHSH, CDR2 LQKENI. The CDR3 has 16 residues. The CDR3 nucleotides are TGTGCCAGCTCACCACGTCCAGGGTTGGGTAATGAAAAACTGTTTTTT. This encodes CASSPRPGLGNEKLFF. Full variable domain (rest looked up from reference TRBV18 and TRBJ1-4): NAGVMQNPRHLVRRRGQEARLRCSPMKGHSHVYWYRQLPEEGLKFMVYLQKENIIDESGMPKERFSAEFPKEGPSILRIQQVVRGDSAAYFCASSPRPGLGNEKLFFGSGTQLSVL.